Included here is one TCR beta chain sequence, with context. This clonotype was observed a few times. Its binding antigen is unknown. No quality values exist for individual bases; no much larger clone is one base distant. The data stem from a study of blood T cells in healthy people across ages (dated by TCRdb to the mid-2010s). About the full investigation: Template switching captured roughly one uniquely barcoded TCR beta cDNA molecule per two T cells in model experiments. The study analyzed two additional independent replicas of 1 million unique cDNA reads from the same blood draw for two donors, one aged 18 to 29 and one aged 80 or older. The donors were divided into four age groups: young (average around 16 years), middle-aged (under 40), aged (approximately 62) and long-lived (roughly 82). Using deep sequencing normalized with unique cDNA molecular identifiers, the study measured how TCR beta repertoire diversity changes with age. To avoid experimental bias, donors of different ages were randomly spread across the sequencing lanes. Summary of the overall study and its limitations: Estimates of total diversity based on one million sequenced T cells were considered lower bounds and underestimates. As age increased, observed TCR beta diversity per million T cells dropped in a roughly linear way, and a significant reduction was already evident by age roughly 40. Conclusive comparison of naive and antigen-experienced compartments was prevented by the profiling of bulk unsorted PBMCs. Because donor CMV infection status was unknown, age-related changes in expanded clonotypes were potentially confounded. Observed TCR beta diversity correlated strongly with the percentage of naive T cells measured by flow cytometry. Compared with the aged group, the long-lived group had more naive CD4+ T cells, fewer expanded clones and increased TCR diversity, suggesting age selection.

Donors were 35 to 40 systemically healthy Caucasian individuals from Russia aged about 6 to 100 years. Each donor gave about 10 milliliters of peripheral blood, drawn into EDTA-treated Vacutainer tubes. Ficoll-Paque density-gradient centrifugation was used to isolate PBMCs, with at least 6.5 million per sample. Trizol reagent was used to extract total RNA from PBMCs, with at least 5.5 micrograms per sample. Naive CD45RAhigh/CD27high T cell percentages were measured by flow cytometry on a PBMC aliquot from every donor. The library relied on 5' RACE. The sequencer was an Illumina HiSeq 2500. A second PCR of roughly 7 to 12 cycles was performed with a sample-barcoded 5' primer and a J-beta primer mix. A template-switch 5' adaptor carrying 12 random nucleotides introduced a unique molecular identifier onto each TCR beta cDNA molecule. At least 3 million CDR3-containing paired-end reads were obtained from each sample. All of the RNA was converted into first-strand cDNA using the Mint cDNA synthesis kit, with a TRBC-specific oligonucleotide serving as the primer. All cDNA was treated with uracil-DNA glycosylase and then went through a first 18-cycle PCR with the universal primers M1SS and BC2_uni_R. The original pipeline was this. For normalization, 1 million high-quality reads were randomly selected from each sample, with every read carrying a distinct molecular identifier. Reads sharing molecular identifiers were discarded rather than binned into consensus sequences. MiTCR, with a Q25 quality threshold and the strictest error-elimination algorithm, was used for CDR3 identification, clonotype clustering and error correction. A nonparametric unseen species model with Euler transformation was used to estimate a lower bound on total TCR beta diversity. TCRdb reprocessing: public reads trimmed at Q25 with fastp, clones called with MiXCR, in-frame beta chains kept. Rows are unified per CDR3 protein, each entry keeping the most common DNA and genes. The V and J calls follow TCRdb's processing rather than the paper's. The sample yields about 1.8 million distinct CDR3 sequences; approximately 50% were counted once. The top ten clones comprise around 2.1% of the sample.

Trimming at the junction amounts to 6 bases on V and 1 base on J, and the germline ends lie 20 bases apart. Looking up the germline V gene (reference sequence) yields CDR1 DFQATT and CDR2 SNEGSKA. From cysteine to phenylalanine, the CDR3 is 16 amino acids long. Kept here is only the CDR3 DNA, which spans 48 bases and is read in frame from base 1. This sequence originates from a woman aged 40 to 50 in good health. Rearrangement joined TRBV20-1 to TRBJ2-3, with TRBD1 perhaps the D gene, on 7 matching bases. The sample comprised blood. The CDR3 region: CSAKGVTGTRTDTQYF. The base sequence is TGCAGTGCCAAGGGCGTGACAGGGACTCGCACAGATACGCAGTATTTT.